This section outlines one TCR beta chain sequence together with its context. The antigen this receptor binds is unknown. No base qualities exist here, and no much larger clone lies one base off it. The receptor library was made with the immunoSEQ multiplex PCR assay. The clones in this table, taken by TCRdb from immuneACCESS, are in-frame only. Not every clone is retained; where verified, under half of the shortfall comes from an unresolved V gene, and the cause of the rest is unknown. In this sample the table shows around 35,000 clones, around 92% of which occur a single time. The ten largest clonotypes hold 0.4% to 0.5% of the sample. This record comes from a study of T cell changes during pregnancy in multiple sclerosis (dated by TCRdb to between 2017 and 2020). With regard to the full study: The study looked at changes in the T cell repertoire across pregnancy in women with multiple sclerosis.

The CDR3, cysteine through phenylalanine, is 15 amino acids long. Only the CDR3 DNA stays, 45 bases, in frame from base 1. CDR1 SGDLS and CDR2 YYNGEE are derived from the germline V gene. V loses 0 bases, J loses 0 bases, and the germline ends lie 7 bases apart. The sequencing used CD4+ T cells from peripheral blood mononuclear cells, collected after pregnancy. The sequence came from a female donor with multiple sclerosis, enrolled in a pregnancy study. Recombination joined TRBV9 with TRBJ1-3; the D gene is perhaps TRBD1, on 5 matching bases. The CDR3 amino acid sequence is: CASSVGGGSGNTIYF. The nucleotide sequence is TGTGCCAGCAGCGTAGGGGGCGGCTCTGGAAACACCATATATTTT.